This TCR beta chain was captured by sequencing in a study of TIL therapy for anti-PD-1-resistant metastatic lung cancer. About the research overall: Median tumor PD-L1 proportion score was about 6%. Most patients had lung adenocarcinoma; a few tumors were EGFR-mutant, two ALK-rearranged; half smoked currently or formerly.

V gave up 5 bases and J gave up 2 bases, with 16 bases separating them. Germline V CDR1 and CDR2: MNHEY, SMNVEV (reference sequence). The CDR3 extends over 16 amino acids. Worth noting for this clone: Its antigen remains unidentified.

Sequencing used immunoSEQ v3. Sequencing was performed with immunoSEQ multiplex PCR; in TCRdb, only in-frame clones are kept and a portion is missing. The table shows about 26,000 clones, with approximately 63% occurring only once. Study-wide findings and caveats: Compared with baseline intratumoral T cells, expanded TIL cultures were more clonal and less diverse (around 5.7% vs 31%).

Indicated time point: pre-treatment sample, taken before nivolumab and TIL therapy. Most excised metastases sampled were pleural nodules or supraclavicular lymph nodes. Adults with stage 4 NSCLC were enrolled in a phase I trial. The sequencing here drew on tumor tissue, taken at baseline. The clonotype comes from a woman between 30 and 85 years old with non-small cell lung cancer. This rearrangement joins TRBV27 to TRBJ2-1; TRBD2 might be the D (5 bases). The CDR3 DNA reads TGTGCCAGCAGTCCGTTAAGCGGTTACGCCTACAATGAGCAGTTCTTC. Translating gives CASSPLSGYAYNEQFF.